Shown below are 25 T cell receptor beta chains from a single sample sequenced in a study of cytomegalovirus exposure and HLA in healthy donors. PCR primers comprised 60 Vbeta and 13 Jbeta primers. Profiling relied on immunoSEQ multiplex PCR, and the TCRdb table lists in-frame clones only, not all of them. Among 140,000 to 150,000 clones listed, roughly 70% were seen once. Sequenced: PBMCs. These receptors were taken from a man aged 55 to 70 in good health and CMV-seronegative.

V gene TRBV18 combines with J gene TRBJ2-3; 12 nucleotides align to TRBD1. Losses at the gene ends were 8 bases for V and 4 bases for J; bases not matched to a gene: 10. The CDR3 extends over 16 amino acids. The germline V gene has CDR1 KGHSH and CDR2 LQKENI. The CDR3 here is CASTGTGGAGADTQYF. DNA of the CDR3: TGTGCCAGCACCGGGACAGGGGGCGCGGGTGCAGATACGCAGTATTTT. Based on the CDR3 plus reference TRBV18 and TRBJ2-3, the full variable domain is NAGVMQNPRHLVRRRGQEARLRCSPMKGHSHVYWYRQLPEEGLKFMVYLQKENIIDESGMPKERFSAEFPKEGPSILRIQQVVRGDSAAYFCASTGTGGAGADTQYFGPGTRLTVL.

V is TRBV5-1 and J is TRBJ2-7; 10 positions agree with TRBD2. The germline gives CDR1 SGHRS, CDR2 YFSETQ. Trimming took 3 bases from V and 7 from J; bases not matched to a gene: 10. This CDR3 comprises 15 residues. The CDR3 is CASSSAAGGPGEQYF. CDR3 in DNA: TGCGCCAGCAGCTCGGCAGCGGGAGGGCCGGGGGAGCAGTACTTC.

This clone showed up just a few times. This sequence joins TRBV6-1 and TRBJ2-5, with a weak D call TRBD2 (6 bases). CDR1 MNHNS and CDR2 SASEGT come from the germline V gene. Trimming took 2 bases from V and 5 from J, leaving 18 bases between them. CDR3 length: 16 residues. CDR3 in DNA: TGTGCCAGCAGTGAAATGGGCGGGGTCGGAGGGGAGACCCAGTACTTC. This codes for CASSEMGGVGGETQYF.

DNA of the CDR3: TGTGCCAGCAGCCGGACAGCCTACGGGCCCTACAATGAGCAGTTCTTC. It translates to CASSRTAYGPYNEQFF. This chain links TRBV11-3 with TRBJ2-1; D may be TRBD1 (6 bases). The CDR3 length is 16 residues. Trimming left V 5 bases short and J 2 bases short, with 16 bases between. Germline V gene sequence: CDR1 SGHNT, CDR2 YENEEA.

The chain has TRBV10-3 and TRBJ2-4; D is uncertain. The CDR3 is 13 residues long. The germline V and J ends were trimmed by 8 bases and 0 bases, with 8 bases remaining between them. The germline CDR1 and CDR2 sequences are ENHRY and SYGVKD. DNA for the CDR3: TGTGCCATCCTAGTTGCAGCCAAAAACATTCAGTACTTC. Translated: CAILVAAKNIQYF.

The chain recombines TRBV30 with TRBJ1-6; maybe TRBD1 (5 bases). CDR1 and CDR2 from the germline V gene are GTSNPN and SVGIG (reference sequence). The CDR3 totals 16 residues. The V and J ends lost 3 bases and 7 bases respectively, with 19 bases between them. The CDR3 reads CAWSHNVGEGNSPLHF. For the CDR3, the DNA is TGTGCCTGGAGCCATAACGTAGGGGAAGGAAATTCACCCCTCCACTTT.

The chain carries TRBV18 and TRBJ2-3; perhaps TRBD2 as D (5 bases). Germline CDR1 KGHSH, CDR2 LQKENI. The CDR3 consists of 13 residues. Trimming removed 3 bases from V and 2 bases from J, with 6 bases in between. CDR3 region: CASSPGATDTQYF. The CDR3 DNA sequence: TGTGCCAGCTCACCGGGAGCCACAGATACGCAGTATTTT.

The DNA of the CDR3 is TGTGCCAGCAGCTTAAAACGCGGGGGGGCGGGAGATACGCAGTATTTT. It encodes CASSLKRGGAGDTQYF. V gene TRBV13 combines with J gene TRBJ2-3; the match to TRBD2 covers 9 bases. The CDR3 is made up of 16 amino acids. J gave up 5 bases and V 2 bases, and 8 bases lay outside the gene matches. CDR1 is PRHDT and CDR2 is FYEKMQ in the germline V gene (reference sequence).

The rearrangement uses TRBV25-1 and TRBJ1-1; unclear D gene. Germline V lookup: CDR1 MGHDK, CDR2 SYGVNS. The CDR3 has 14 amino acids. With 5 bases removed from V and 5 bases from J, the gap between germline ends came to 15 bases. The CDR3 DNA reads TGTGCCAGCAGTATGGGCAGGCCCCGGACTGAAGCTTTCTTT. Protein: CASSMGRPRTEAFF.

The chain carries TRBV6-5 and TRBJ2-3; D gene uncertain. There are 11 residues in the CDR3. The germline V gene has CDR1 MNHEY and CDR2 SVGAGI. The V gene lost 8 bases and the J gene lost 5 bases, with 8 bases spanning the gap. Here the CDR3 DNA reads TGTGCCAGCCGGTTCGGAGATACGCAGTATTTT. This codes for CASRFGDTQYF.

This clone was detected only a few times. The chain carries TRBV27 and TRBJ2-7; 8 bases are shared with TRBD1. The CDR3 is 15 residues long. The germline V gene encodes CDR1 MNHEY and CDR2 SMNVEV (reference sequence). Losses at the gene ends were 7 bases for V and 5 bases for J; bases not matched to a gene: 13. CDR3 coding DNA: TGTGCCAGCAAAGGCCAGAGACAGGGGAAGGACGAGCAGTACTTC. Its translation: CASKGQRQGKDEQYF.

The rearrangement links TRBV7-2 to TRBJ2-7; 11 bases map to TRBD2. V trimming: 0 bases; J trimming: 0 bases; junction bases outside the gene matches: 10. CDR3 length equals 19 residues. Germline assignment: CDR1 SGHTA and CDR2 FQGNSA. The CDR3 here is CASSLAGASGGFSSYEQYF. CDR3 DNA sequence: TGTGCCAGCAGCTTAGCCGGGGCTAGCGGGGGGTTTAGCTCCTACGAGCAGTACTTC.

The rearrangement uses TRBV6-1 and TRBJ2-7; 8 bases map to TRBD1. Germline V gene lookup returns CDR1 MNHNS and CDR2 SASEGT. CDR3 length: 13 residues. J lost 2 bases, V lost 4 bases, and 1 base had no gene match. The chain's CDR3 is CASSGDRPYEQYF. In DNA form, the CDR3 reads TGTGCCAGCAGTGGGGACAGGCCCTACGAGCAGTACTTC.

The chain has TRBV15 and TRBJ2-5, with D tentatively TRBD2 (6 bases). This CDR3 spans 17 amino acids. Germline V lookup: CDR1 LNHNV, CDR2 YYDKDF (reference sequence). Trimming removed 0 bases from V and 5 bases from J, with 19 bases in between. The CDR3 DNA sequence: TGTGCCACCAGCAGAGATCTGGGTCGGGAGAAGAGGGAGACCCAGTACTTC. Translation gives CATSRDLGREKRETQYF. The variable domain in full, with the rest retrieved from reference TRBV15 and TRBJ2-5, is DAMVIQNPRYQVTQFGKPVTLSCSQTLNHNVMYWYQQKSSQAPKLLFHYYDKDFNNEADTPDNFQSRRPNTSFCFLDIRSPGLGDTAMYLCATSRDLGREKRETQYFGPGTRLLVL.

The chain is built from TRBV29-1 and TRBJ1-1, with a possible D match to TRBD1 (6 bases). The length of the CDR3 is 14 residues. From germline, CDR1 is SQVTM and CDR2 ANQGSEA. Trimming cost V 8 bases and J 6 bases, with 22 bases left between them. CDR3 sequence reads: CSCGGQRSSPEAFF. CDR3 sequence (DNA): TGCAGCTGCGGGGGGCAAAGGAGCAGTCCTGAAGCTTTCTTT.

The chain combines TRBV6-6 with TRBJ1-2; 8 bases line up with TRBD1. This CDR3 comprises 14 residues. Trimming took 6 bases from V and 8 from J; bases not matched to a gene: 11. Germline loops: CDR1 MNHNY, CDR2 SVGAGI (reference sequence). The CDR3 DNA reads TGTGCCAGCAGCGGAGGACAGGGTGGAAGAGGCTACACCTTC. Translating it yields CASSGGQGGRGYTF.

DNA of the CDR3: TGTGCCAGCAGCTCAGACAGGGAACAAGAGACCCAGTACTTC. This encodes CASSSDREQETQYF. V gene TRBV7-9 combines with J gene TRBJ2-5, with 7 bases fitting TRBD1. The germline gives CDR1 SEHNR, CDR2 FQNEAQ (reference sequence). Trimming took 4 bases from V and 2 from J; bases not matched to a gene: 4. There are 14 residues in the CDR3.

The chain couples TRBV27 to TRBJ1-5; 8 bases line up with TRBD1. Per germline, CDR1 MNHEY and CDR2 SMNVEV (reference sequence). Trimming removed 6 bases from V and 2 bases from J; junction bases left unmatched: 3. CDR3 size: 14 residues. DNA of the CDR3: TGTGCCAGCAGGCTGACAGGGGGCAATCAGCCCCAGCATTTT. It yields the protein CASRLTGGNQPQHF.

This clone showed up just once. This chain connects TRBV11-2 to TRBJ2-5, with TRBD2 matching 9 bases. Germline V lookup: CDR1 SGHAT, CDR2 FQNNGV. The CDR3 length is 18 residues. Germline trimming cut 5 bases from V and 5 bases from J; bases unmatched to any gene: 18. The CDR3 region is CASSPGVSGRIYGETQYF. CDR3 sequence (DNA): TGTGCCAGCAGCCCCGGGGTTAGCGGGAGAATATACGGGGAGACCCAGTACTTC.

This chain uses TRBV10-3 with TRBJ1-1; 8 bases map to TRBD1. This CDR3 is built from 13 residues. The J segment lost 4 bases and the V segment lost 6 bases, leaving 4 bases of the junction unmatched. Looked up from germline, CDR1 is ENHRY and CDR2 is SYGVKD. The CDR3 here is CAIRQTGGTEAFF. As DNA, the CDR3 is TGTGCCATCAGACAAACAGGGGGCACTGAAGCTTTCTTT.

The V call is TRBV5-5, the J call TRBJ2-7; no reliable D call. The CDR3 length is 13 residues. Germline V lookup: CDR1 SGHKS, CDR2 YYEKEE (reference sequence). The V and J ends lost 3 bases and 10 bases respectively, with 17 bases between them. CDR3 region: CASSSFLTDYQYF. CDR3 sequence (DNA): TGTGCCAGCAGCTCCTTCTTGACTGATTATCAGTACTTC. Complete variable domain (other parts from reference TRBV5-5 and TRBJ2-7): DAGVTQSPTHLIKTRGQQVTLRCSPISGHKSVSWYQQVLGQGPQFIFQYYEKEERGRGNFPDRFSARQFPNYSSELNVNALLLGDSALYLCASSSFLTDYQYFGPGTRLTVT.

The gene calls are TRBV5-6 and TRBJ1-6; no clear D gene. Per the germline V gene, CDR1 is SGHDT and CDR2 is YYEEEE. Trimming cost V 1 base and J 10 bases, with 15 bases left between them. CDR3 size: 15 residues. DNA of the CDR3: TGTGCCAGCAGCTTGAATGGCGGGATAGGCTCACCCCTCCACTTT. Its translation: CASSLNGGIGSPLHF. Full variable domain (outside the CDR3, taken from reference TRBV5-6 and TRBJ1-6): DAGVTQSPTHLIKTRGQQVTLRCSPKSGHDTVSWYQQALGQGPQFIFQYYEEEERQRGNFPDRFSGHQFPNYSSELNVNALLLGDSALYLCASSLNGGIGSPLHFGNGTRLTVT.

The rearrangement links TRBV25-1 to TRBJ1-2; D is unresolved. The length of the CDR3 is 15 residues. Deletions cut 2 bases from V and 4 bases from J, with 14 bases between. Germline V CDR1 and CDR2: MGHDK, SYGVNS. CDR3 loop: CASSEGAGVIYGYTF. CDR3 DNA sequence: TGTGCCAGCAGTGAAGGAGCGGGAGTGATCTATGGCTACACCTTC.

The chain's CDR3 is CAWSVGKDYGYTF. In nucleotides, the CDR3 is TGTGCCTGGAGTGTGGGCAAAGACTATGGCTACACCTTC. The chain combines TRBV30 with TRBJ1-2; D not resolved. V was cut by 0 bases and J by 3 bases, with 8 bases left in between. The CDR3 length is 13 residues. CDR1 is GTSNPN, CDR2 SVGIG, per germline (reference sequence). The full variable domain, completed using reference TRBV30 and TRBJ1-2, is SQTIHQWPATLVQPVGSPLSLECTVEGTSNPNLYWYRQAAGRGLQLLFYSVGIGQISSEVPQNLSASRPQDRQFILSSKKLLLSDSGFYLCAWSVGKDYGYTFGSGTRLTVV.

The CDR3 nucleotides are TGTGCCAGCAGCTTAAACAGGCCCACTGAAGCTTTCTTT. Protein: CASSLNRPTEAFF. The chain employs TRBV7-9 and TRBJ1-1, with D perhaps TRBD1 (5 bases). This CDR3 is built from 13 residues. Trimming shortened V by 2 bases and J by 4 bases, and 8 bases separated the two germline ends. Germline lookup yields CDR1 SEHNR and CDR2 FQNEAQ (reference sequence).